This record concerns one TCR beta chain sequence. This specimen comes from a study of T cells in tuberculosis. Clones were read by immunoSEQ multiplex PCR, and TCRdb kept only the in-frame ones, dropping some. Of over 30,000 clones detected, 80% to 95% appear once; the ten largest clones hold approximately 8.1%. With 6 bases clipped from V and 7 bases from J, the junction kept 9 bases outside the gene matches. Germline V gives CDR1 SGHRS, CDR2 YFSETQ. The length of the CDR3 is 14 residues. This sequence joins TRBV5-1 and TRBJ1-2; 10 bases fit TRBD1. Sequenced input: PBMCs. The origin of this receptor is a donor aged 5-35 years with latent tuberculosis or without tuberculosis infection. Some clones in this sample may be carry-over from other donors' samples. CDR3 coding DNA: TGCGCCAGCACACCGGGACAGGGGAAAGTTGGCTACACCTTC. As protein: CASTPGQGKVGYTF.